This TCR beta chain was identified in a study of blood T cell repertoires in COVID-19. CDR1 SGHAT and CDR2 FQNNGV come from the germline V gene. The CDR3 covers 14 residues. Deletions cut 3 bases from V and 9 bases from J, with 12 bases between. This table comes from immunoSEQ multiplex PCR, and its TCRdb copy is limited to in-frame clones, with some not included. Here the sample spans hundreds of thousands of clones, 90% being singletons. Study members were between roughly 18 and 100 years old and lived in 24 US regions. The chain has TRBV11-2 and TRBJ1-6; D gene ambiguous. This TCR was recovered from a woman between 18 and 29 years old with acute COVID-19. Sequenced: PBMCs or T cells enriched from blood (not recorded which). CDR3 DNA: TGTGCCAGCAGCTTCGGCGGCTCCAGTTCACCCCTCCACTTT. This translates into CASSFGGSSSPLHF.